The clone carrying this TCR beta chain has a handful of counts. Antigen specificity is unknown. Through a sample-barcoded 5' primer and a J-beta primer mix, a second PCR was run for about 6 to 12 cycles. TCRdb re-called the 5' RACE reads with MiXCR, one entry per CDR3 protein. The sample shows over 700,000 distinct CDR3 sequences, about 25% of them seen only once. These data are taken from a study of blood T cells in healthy people across ages. Study results and limitations: The authors considered diversity estimates from one million T cells to be underestimates.

Staff drew around 10 milliliters of peripheral blood from each donor. Per sample, a minimum of 6 million PBMCs were isolated. The sample was also reused in another study, on T cells of mothers and their children.

What was sequenced was blood. The sequence was collected from a boy between 10 and 17 years old in good health.

The CDR3 DNA follows: TGTGCCAGCAGTCCCGACTGGCCTCTCTCCTACAATGAGCAGTTCTTC. It translates to CASSPDWPLSYNEQFF. This rearrangement joins TRBV27 to TRBJ2-1, with D hard to call. Germline V gene sequence: CDR1 MNHEY, CDR2 SMNVEV (reference sequence). CDR3 length: 16 residues. With 5 bases removed from V and 0 bases from J, the gap between germline ends came to 14 bases.